Below are 4 T cell receptor beta chains sequenced from a single sample in a study of shared clonotypes between healthy human individuals. Sequencing used immunoSEQ multiplex PCR; TCRdb keeps in-frame clones, though not all of them. The sample gives roughly 2 million clones, 90% to 96% of which show up once; more than 0.1% is in the top ten. The sequencing input was naive CD4+ T cells sorted from blood. Subset here: CD45RA+ positively selected. All receptors derive from a man aged 18 to 30 in good health.

Comments on this clone: The same CDR3 arises from other DNA sequences in this sample as well. V gene TRBV5-1 combines with J gene TRBJ1-6; TRBD1 matches 7 bases. Germline V gene sequence: CDR1 SGHRS, CDR2 YFSETQ. This CDR3 has 14 amino acids. V shed 3 bases, J shed 7 bases, and the junction held 4 bases outside the gene matches. The CDR3 region is CASSSGTENSPLHF. CDR3 DNA sequence: TGCGCCAGCAGCTCCGGGACAGAGAATTCACCCCTCCACTTT.

The chain employs TRBV6-5 and TRBJ1-1; no firm D call. Trimming shortened V by 4 bases and J by 1 base, and 7 bases separated the two germline ends. The CDR3 covers 13 residues. The germline gives CDR1 MNHEY, CDR2 SVGAGI. The CDR3: CASSSVTNTEAFF. DNA of the CDR3: TGTGCCAGCAGTTCGGTCACGAACACTGAAGCTTTCTTT.

This chain joins TRBV14 and TRBJ2-1; 10 bases align to TRBD2. This CDR3 has 16 amino acids. Germline values: CDR1 SGHDN, CDR2 FVKESK. The trim removed 4 bases at V and 12 bases at J, leaving 15 bases unmatched. The CDR3 is CASSRIAGGPLGGQFF. CDR3 DNA: TGTGCCAGCAGCCGTATAGCGGGAGGCCCCTTAGGCGGGCAGTTCTTC.

The V and J genes are TRBV7-9 and TRBJ2-1; 13 nucleotides agree with TRBD2. The junction had 4 bases not matched to a gene; V was cut back by 10 bases and J by 4 bases. Germline CDR1 SEHNR, CDR2 FQNEAQ (reference sequence). This CDR3 has 14 amino acids. For the CDR3, the DNA is TGTGCCACCACTAGCGGGGGGGTTTACAATGAGCAGTTCTTC. Its protein is CATTSGGVYNEQFF. The full variable domain, in which reference TRBV7-9 and TRBJ2-1 provide the parts outside the CDR3, is DTGVSQNPRHKITKRGQNVTFRCDPISEHNRLYWYRQTLGQGPEFLTYFQNEAQLEKSRLLSDRFSAERPKGSFSTLEIQRTEQGDSAMYLCATTSGGVYNEQFFGPGTRLTVL.